This TCR beta chain was recorded in a study of human T cells and chemical hapten exposure. General study findings and limits: Once DPC sensitization occurred, TCRs above 1 in 1000 frequency showed no change.

Extraction yielded total RNA from whole blood (unfractionated). The CDR3 has 13 amino acids. The V and J ends lost 6 bases and 6 bases respectively, with 11 bases between them. Germline V gene lookup returns CDR1 SNHLY and CDR2 FYNNEI. Library preparation tagged each individual cDNA molecule with a unique molecular identifier. How the authors handled the data: The median was about 96,000 TCRs per sample, ranging roughly 20,000 to 750,000. One entry per CDR3 protein results from TCRdb running MiXCR on the 5' RACE reads. The V and J calls were determined by TCRdb, not by the authors. There are more than 60,000 distinct CDR3 sequences in the sample; 15% to 20% occur only once, and approximately 6.2% lies in the top ten. There are a few counts of this clonotype. The antigen is unknown.

The TCR was taken from a female donor in good health. The chain employs TRBV2 and TRBJ2-2, with D perhaps TRBD1 (5 bases). The CDR3: CASRTASSGELFF. CDR3 DNA: TGTGCCAGCAGGACAGCGTCGTCCGGGGAGCTGTTTTTT.